The present entry profiles one T cell receptor (beta chain) with its context. Profiled with immunoSEQ multiplex PCR; TCRdb holds only in-frame clones, not every one. The sample shows approximately 200,000 clones, 94% of them seen only once. The V segment lost 2 bases and the J segment 4 bases; nucleotides outside the gene matches: 5. The germline V gene encodes CDR1 MNHEY and CDR2 SVGAGI. The CDR3 sequence is 14 residues long. The sample is drawn from a study of blood T cell repertoires in COVID-19. Sequenced material: peripheral blood. The sequence was collected from a man aged 25 to 40 with COVID-19, enrolled during active disease. This chain links TRBV6-5 with TRBJ2-7; the match to TRBD1 covers 7 bases. CDR3 protein: CASSYGDRLYEQYF. As DNA, the CDR3 is TGTGCCAGCAGTTACGGGGACAGACTTTACGAGCAGTACTTC.